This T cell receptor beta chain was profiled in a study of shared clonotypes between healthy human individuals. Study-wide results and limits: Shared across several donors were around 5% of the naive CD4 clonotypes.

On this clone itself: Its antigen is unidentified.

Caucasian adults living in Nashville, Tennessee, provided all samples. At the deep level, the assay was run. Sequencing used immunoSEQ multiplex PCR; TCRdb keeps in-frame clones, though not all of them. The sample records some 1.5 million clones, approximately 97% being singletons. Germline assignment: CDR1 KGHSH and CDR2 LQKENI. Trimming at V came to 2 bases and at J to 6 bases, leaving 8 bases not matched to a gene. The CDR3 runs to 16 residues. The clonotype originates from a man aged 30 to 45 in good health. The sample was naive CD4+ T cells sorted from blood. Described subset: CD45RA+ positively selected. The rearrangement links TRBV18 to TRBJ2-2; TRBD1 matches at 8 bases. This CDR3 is CASSPSQGALAGELFF. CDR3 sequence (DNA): TGTGCCAGCTCACCAAGCCAGGGGGCCTTGGCCGGGGAGCTGTTTTTT.